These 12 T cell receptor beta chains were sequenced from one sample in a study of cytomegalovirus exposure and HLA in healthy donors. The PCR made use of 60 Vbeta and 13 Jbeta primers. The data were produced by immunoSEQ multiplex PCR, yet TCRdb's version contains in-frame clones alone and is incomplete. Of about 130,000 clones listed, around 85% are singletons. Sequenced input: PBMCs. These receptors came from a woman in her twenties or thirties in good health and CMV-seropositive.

CDR3: CASSLERGEETQYF. The CDR3 region has the DNA TGCGCCAGCAGCTTGGAACGCGGGGAGGAGACCCAGTACTTC. The chain uses TRBV5-1 and TRBJ2-5, with D maybe TRBD2 (6 bases). The CDR3 is 14 residues long. V dropped 0 bases and J dropped 5 bases, with 11 bases sitting between them. Germline values: CDR1 SGHRS, CDR2 YFSETQ.

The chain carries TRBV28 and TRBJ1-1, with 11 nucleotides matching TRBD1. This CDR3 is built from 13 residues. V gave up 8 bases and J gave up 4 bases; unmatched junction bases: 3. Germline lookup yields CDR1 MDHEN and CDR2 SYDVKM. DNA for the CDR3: TGTGCCAGCCTAGGGACAGGGGGCACTGAAGCTTTCTTT. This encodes CASLGTGGTEAFF. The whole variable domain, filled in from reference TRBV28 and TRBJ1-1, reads DVKVTQSSRYLVKRTGEKVFLECVQDMDHENMFWYRQDPGLGLRLIYFSYDVKMKEKGDIPEGYSVSREKKERFSLILESASTNQTSMYLCASLGTGGTEAFFGQGTRLTVV.

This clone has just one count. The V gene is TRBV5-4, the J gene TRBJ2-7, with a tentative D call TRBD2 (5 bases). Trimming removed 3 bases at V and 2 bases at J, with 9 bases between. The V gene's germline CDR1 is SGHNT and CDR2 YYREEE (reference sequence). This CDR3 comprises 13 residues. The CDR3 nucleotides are TGTGCCAGCAGCTCACGGGATACCTACGAGCAGTACTTC. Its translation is CASSSRDTYEQYF. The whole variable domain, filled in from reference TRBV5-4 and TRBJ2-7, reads ETGVTQSPTHLIKTRGQQVTLRCSSQSGHNTVSWYQQALGQGPQFIFQYYREEENGRGNFPPRFSGLQFPNYSSELNVNALELDDSALYLCASSSRDTYEQYFGPGTRLTVT.

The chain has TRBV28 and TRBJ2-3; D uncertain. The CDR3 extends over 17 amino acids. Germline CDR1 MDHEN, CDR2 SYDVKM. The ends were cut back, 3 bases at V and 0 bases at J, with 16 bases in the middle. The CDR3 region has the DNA TGTGCCAGCAGTTTGCCCTACAGTTTTACTAGCACAGATACGCAGTATTTT. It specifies CASSLPYSFTSTDTQYF.

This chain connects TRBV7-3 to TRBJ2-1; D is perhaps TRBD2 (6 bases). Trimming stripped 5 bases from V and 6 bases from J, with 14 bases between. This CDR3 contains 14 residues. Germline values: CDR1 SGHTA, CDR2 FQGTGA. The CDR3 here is CASSPPGTFNEQFF. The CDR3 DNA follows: TGTGCCAGCAGCCCCCCCGGGACTTTCAATGAGCAGTTCTTC.

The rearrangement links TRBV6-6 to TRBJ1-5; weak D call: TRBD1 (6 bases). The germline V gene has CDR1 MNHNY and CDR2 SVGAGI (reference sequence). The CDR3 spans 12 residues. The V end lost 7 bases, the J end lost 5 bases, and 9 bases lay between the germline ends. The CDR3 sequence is CASKRTDQPQHF. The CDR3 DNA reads TGTGCCAGCAAGAGGACAGATCAGCCCCAGCATTTT.

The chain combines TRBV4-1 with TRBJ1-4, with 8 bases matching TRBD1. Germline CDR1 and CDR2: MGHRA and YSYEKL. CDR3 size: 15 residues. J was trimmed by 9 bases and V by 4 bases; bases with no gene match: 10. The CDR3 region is CASSPTDREGKKLFF. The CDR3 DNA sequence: TGCGCCAGCAGCCCCACGGACAGGGAGGGGAAAAAACTGTTTTTT.

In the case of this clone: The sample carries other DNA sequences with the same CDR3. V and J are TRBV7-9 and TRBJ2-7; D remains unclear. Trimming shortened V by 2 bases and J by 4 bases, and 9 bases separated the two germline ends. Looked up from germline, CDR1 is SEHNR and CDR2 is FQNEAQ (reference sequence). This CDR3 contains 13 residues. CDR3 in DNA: TGTGCCAGCAGCTTAACCGGAGTTTACGAGCAGTACTTC. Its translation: CASSLTGVYEQYF.

CDR3 amino acids: CASSPVKGAYNEQFF. CDR3 nucleotides: TGTGCCAGCAGCCCCGTAAAAGGAGCCTACAATGAGCAGTTCTTC. This chain connects TRBV11-2 to TRBJ2-1; D call uncertain. From germline, CDR1 is SGHAT and CDR2 FQNNGV. CDR3 length equals 15 residues. V was trimmed by 5 bases and J by 2 bases, leaving 13 bases between them.

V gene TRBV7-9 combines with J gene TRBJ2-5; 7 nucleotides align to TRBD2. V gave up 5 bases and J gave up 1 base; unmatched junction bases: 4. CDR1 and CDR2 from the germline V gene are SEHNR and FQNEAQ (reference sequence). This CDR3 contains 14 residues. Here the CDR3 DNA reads TGTGCCAGCAGCGGGAGGGGCACCCAAGAGACCCAGTACTTC. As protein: CASSGRGTQETQYF.

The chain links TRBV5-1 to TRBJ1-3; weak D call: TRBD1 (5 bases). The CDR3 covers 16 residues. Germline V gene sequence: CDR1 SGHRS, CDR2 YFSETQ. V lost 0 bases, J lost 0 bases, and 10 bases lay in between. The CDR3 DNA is TGCGCCAGCAGCTTGGACAGGCTCTACTCTGGAAACACCATATATTTT. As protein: CASSLDRLYSGNTIYF.

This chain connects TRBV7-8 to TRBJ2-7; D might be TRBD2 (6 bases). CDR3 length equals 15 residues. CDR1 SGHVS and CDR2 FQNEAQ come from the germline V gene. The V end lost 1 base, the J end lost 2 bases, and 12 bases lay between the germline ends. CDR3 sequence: CASSLGASAAYEQYF. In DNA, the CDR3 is TGTGCCAGCAGCTTAGGGGCTAGCGCTGCCTACGAGCAGTACTTC.